This T cell receptor (beta chain) comes out of a study of beta chain features in type 1 diabetes (dated by TCRdb to the late 2010s). For the wider study: Mean age, gender distribution, total cell number and subset yield were not different between patients and healthy donors. A total of 85 million to 140 million sorted cells were examined across all samples, and the number of cells per subset was strongly correlated with RNA yield. In the study, recently diagnosed type 1 diabetes patients and matched healthy donors were compared on the TCRB repertoires of their sorted circulating CD4+ T cell subsets. Regulatory and stem cell-like memory subsets were isolated from only 8 patients and about eight healthy donors, whereas naive and central memory subsets came from all 30 or so donors.

Details on this clone: This clone's antigen is unknown. The sample holds no much larger clone one base away, and base qualities are not on file.

Inclusive of the bounding cysteine and phenylalanine, the CDR3 is 13 residues long. Only the CDR3 DNA stays, 39 bases, in frame from base 1. The germline V gene (reference sequence) provides CDR1 SEHNR and CDR2 FQNEAQ. V is pared back by 5 bases and J by 2 bases, with 10 bases lying between the germline termini. Each donor gave one peripheral blood draw, approximately 100 mL on average, collected into heparinised tubes. Naive, central memory, regulatory and stem cell-like memory CD4+ T cells were sorted on a BD FACSAria II using a panel including CD45RO, CCR7, CD25, CD127, CD95 and CD27. A purity above 95% was achieved for all sorted populations. PBMCs were separated immediately by Lymphoprep density gradient centrifugation and were stained directly, without being cultured. Samples were stained and sorted in pairs, with one healthy donor and one patient per experiment, so that batch effects were minimized.

All of the isolated RNA was reverse transcribed with the High Capacity cDNA Reverse Transcription Kit, so expressed TCRB transcripts were sequenced. Deep immunoSEQ sequencing was applied to naive, central memory and regulatory T cell samples, giving an average of approximately 4 million total reads per sample. Sorted cells were lysed in RLT buffer and RNA was extracted with DNase-treated RNeasy Micro or Mini kits, depending on cell number. To prevent cross-contamination, every cell subset was processed on its own, while patient and healthy donor samples were processed together. The immunoSEQ multiplex PCR was used to amplify TCRB sequences from cDNA, generating 87-bp fragments that spanned the CDR3 region. The amplicons were sequenced using the Illumina HiSeq platform. The authors' pipeline ran thus. Synthetic template baselines were used to correct PCR bias computationally, reads within Hamming distance 2 were collapsed together, and singletons that could not be merged were discarded. Reads were aligned to IMGT to assign V, D and J genes, CDR3 length, and insertions or deletions at six rearrangement sites. Within each subset, clonotype counts were normalized to sorted cell number, after which true diversity and Gini coefficients were computed with the tcR R package. The overlap coefficient, calculated on TCRB nucleotide sequences, was used to measure repertoire sharing. Out-of-frame TCRB sequences from naive cells were analyzed to stand in for the pre-selection repertoire. The source is immuneACCESS, and TCRdb retained only in-frame sequences with V and J called. Part of the clones is not carried over; for the studies checked, unresolved V genes explain less than half of this, and the remainder is unexplained. That table supplies the V and J calls and clone size; D and trimming were determined from the DNA. This sample comprises about 900,000 clones, 15% to 20% of them detected only once. 0.02% to 0.03% of the sample belongs to the ten largest clones.

Overall study results and their limits: At VDJ recombination sites, type 1 diabetes patients had fewer insertions and more deleted nucleotides, which implies abnormalities in thymic rearrangement. Because cDNA was sequenced instead of genomic DNA, highly expressing activated cells could be over-represented, though the groups showed no difference in activation or CD3 levels. HLA sub-analyses involved small numbers of individuals, so any influence of HLA type on TCRB rearrangement remained unresolved. PCR may preferentially amplify shorter templates, but because patient and control samples were amplified and corrected together, any resulting skew would affect both groups equally. Naive, central memory and regulatory TCRB repertoires appeared to be more alike among patients than among healthy donors. Type 1 diabetes patients showed a moderate but significant shortening of TCRB CDR3 length in all four CD4+ subsets.

This TCR came from a woman under 30 in good health. Material: naive CD4+ T cells from blood. The intended sense of this specimen's cell subset or site label: true naive CD4+ T cells. Here the chain combines TRBV7-9 and TRBJ2-7; perhaps TRBD1 is the D gene, with 6 bases matching. In nucleotide form, the sequence is TGTGCCAGCAGCCCCAGGACAGCCTACGAGCAGTACTTC. This is translated as CASSPRTAYEQYF.